The T cell receptor beta chain under discussion was sequenced for a study of T-cell memory formation after mild COVID-19. Study results and caveats: Some clones that responded turned up in pre-infection memory, which suggests that cross-reactive memory joined in.

In its sample, this clonotype was seen many times. Its antigen is unidentified. This CDR3 has 15 amino acids. V dropped 2 bases and J dropped 1; count of bases not matched to a gene: 5. From germline, CDR1 is KGHSH and CDR2 LQKENI. Constant-segment-primed 5'RACE gave TCR alpha and TCR beta cDNA libraries with sample barcodes and UMIs. TCRdb ran MiXCR on the 5' RACE reads and lists one entry per CDR3 protein. In the table there are hundreds of thousands of distinct CDR3 sequences, about 23% of which are singletons. This rearrangement joins TRBV18 to TRBJ2-7; 7 bases line up with TRBD2. Material: PBMCs or a T cell subset sorted from them (not recorded which). This receptor was obtained from an adult woman who had mild COVID-19 (a few samples of this study predate the infection). Cell type and time point are not known. The CDR3 DNA reads as TGTGCCAGCTCACCAGGGAGGGGCTTTTCCTACGAGCAGTACTTC. This sequence encodes CASSPGRGFSYEQYF. The whole variable domain, filled in from reference TRBV18 and TRBJ2-7, reads NAGVMQNPRHLVRRRGQEARLRCSPMKGHSHVYWYRQLPEEGLKFMVYLQKENIIDESGMPKERFSAEFPKEGPSILRIQQVVRGDSAAYFCASSPGRGFSYEQYFGPGTRLTVT.